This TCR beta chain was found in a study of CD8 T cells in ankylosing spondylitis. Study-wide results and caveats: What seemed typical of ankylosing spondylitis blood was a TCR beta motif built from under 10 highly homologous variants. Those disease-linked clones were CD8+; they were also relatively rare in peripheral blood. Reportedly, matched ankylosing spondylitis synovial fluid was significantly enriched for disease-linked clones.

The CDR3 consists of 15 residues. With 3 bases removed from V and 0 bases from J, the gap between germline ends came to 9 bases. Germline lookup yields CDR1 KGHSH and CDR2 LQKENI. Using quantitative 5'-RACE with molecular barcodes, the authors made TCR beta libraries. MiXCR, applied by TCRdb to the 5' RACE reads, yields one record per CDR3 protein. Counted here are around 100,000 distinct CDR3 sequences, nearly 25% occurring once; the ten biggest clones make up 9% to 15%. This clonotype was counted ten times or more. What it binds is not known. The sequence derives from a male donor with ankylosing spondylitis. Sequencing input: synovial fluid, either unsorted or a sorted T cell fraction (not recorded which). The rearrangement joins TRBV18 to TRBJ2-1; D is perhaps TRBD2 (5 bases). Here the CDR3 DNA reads TGTGCCAGCTCACCTGATCGGGGCTCCTACAATGAGCAGTTCTTC. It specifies CASSPDRGSYNEQFF.